Listed here are 9 T cell receptor beta chains from one sample, sequenced in a study of naive and memory T cell subsets. An equimolar mix of two oligonucleotides served as the beta constant-region primer for TRBC1 and TRBC2. TCRdb redid the calling of the UMI-ligation and nested PCR reads with MiXCR, one entry per CDR3 protein. The sample lists about 90,000 distinct CDR3 sequences, more than 6.5% occurring once. Sequencing input: central memory CD4+ T cells from blood. The receptors stem from a human donor in good health.

This clonotype was observed at least ten times. The chain links TRBV18 to TRBJ2-7; tentatively, D is TRBD1 or TRBD2 (5 bases each). Germline V lookup: CDR1 KGHSH, CDR2 LQKENI. V was trimmed by 4 bases and J by 1 base, leaving 11 bases between them. The CDR3 runs 14 residues. In DNA form, the CDR3 reads TGTGCCAGCTCACTCCGGGACGGTTCCTACGAGCAGTACTTC. Residues: CASSLRDGSYEQYF.

This clonotype showed up many times. The V call is TRBV3-1, the J call TRBJ1-5; D gene ambiguous. The germline V gene encodes CDR1 LGHDT and CDR2 YNNKEL (reference sequence). Trimming took off 0 bases at V and 3 bases at J, with 9 bases between the two ends. The CDR3 has 15 residues. The CDR3 region has the DNA TGTGCCAGCAGCCAAGATCGTAGGCCCAATCAGCCCCAGCATTTT. This codes for CASSQDRRPNQPQHF.

This clonotype was counted at least ten times. The V gene is TRBV6-1, the J gene TRBJ2-1; 9 bases align to TRBD1. V lost 4 bases and J lost 8; bases outside the gene matches: 3. This CDR3 spans 13 amino acids. From germline, CDR1 is MNHNS and CDR2 SASEGT. The CDR3 loop is CASSAGQGDEQFF. CDR3 sequence (DNA): TGTGCCAGCAGTGCGGGACAGGGCGATGAGCAGTTCTTC.

This clonotype has just a few counts. The rearrangement links TRBV30 to TRBJ2-3; TRBD2 is a possible D gene (6 bases). Trimming pared 0 bases from V and 5 bases from J, leaving 15 bases between. This CDR3 comprises 15 residues. Germline assignment: CDR1 GTSNPN and CDR2 SVGIG (reference sequence). This chain's CDR3 is CAWSVPGDFQDTQYF. CDR3 coding DNA: TGTGCCTGGAGTGTACCCGGGGACTTCCAAGATACGCAGTATTTT.

This clonotype was found a few times. The chain has TRBV5-5 and TRBJ1-1; D may be TRBD1 (6 bases). Germline CDR1 and CDR2: SGHKS and YYEKEE (reference sequence). Trimming shortened V by 5 bases and J by 4 bases, and 12 bases separated the two germline ends. This CDR3 comprises 13 residues. The CDR3 is CASRKGGGTEAFF. CDR3 in DNA: TGTGCCAGCAGAAAGGGGGGGGGCACTGAAGCTTTCTTT.

This clonotype showed up many times. V and J are TRBV20-1 and TRBJ2-5, with 8 positions matching TRBD2. Per the germline V gene, CDR1 is DFQATT and CDR2 is SNEGSKA (reference sequence). CDR3 length: 16 amino acids. The V gene end was trimmed by 3 bases and the J gene end by 4 bases; junction bases not matched to a gene: 13. In DNA form, the CDR3 reads TGCAGTGCTAGGCCCGACAGCGGGGGCCTCTTAGAGACCCAGTACTTC. Its protein product is CSARPDSGGLLETQYF.

J is TRBJ2-7 and V is TRBV28; TRBD1 is a possible D gene (6 bases). Trimming left V 3 bases short and J 8 bases short, with 17 bases between. The CDR3 consists of 14 residues. Per the germline V gene, CDR1 is MDHEN and CDR2 is SYDVKM. CDR3 bases: TGTGCCAGCAGTTTTCAGGAAGGGGGAACTAAGCAGTACTTC. It yields the protein CASSFQEGGTKQYF.

This clonotype was detected only a few times. This chain connects TRBV5-5 to TRBJ2-7, with unresolved D. The CDR3 runs to 14 residues. Trimming pared 0 bases from V and 2 bases from J, leaving 9 bases between. Germline CDR1 and CDR2: SGHKS and YYEKEE (reference sequence). The CDR3 reads CASSLAVDPYEQYF. Here the CDR3 DNA reads TGTGCCAGCAGCTTGGCCGTGGACCCCTACGAGCAGTACTTC.

This chain connects TRBV7-3 to TRBJ2-1, with D maybe TRBD2 (5 bases). The germline V gene has CDR1 SGHTA and CDR2 FQGTGA. This CDR3 spans 13 amino acids. Trimming took 2 bases from V and 5 from J, leaving 7 bases between them. CDR3 protein: CASSLPGNNEQFF. DNA of the CDR3: TGTGCCAGCAGCTTACCGGGAAACAATGAGCAGTTCTTC.